These T cell receptor beta chains were read from a single sample in a study of blood T cell repertoires in COVID-19. Assay used: immunoSEQ multiplex PCR; TCRdb lists only in-frame clones, some missing. The table includes 55,000 to 85,000 clones, over 75% detected once. Source material: peripheral blood. The receptors stem from a young woman with acute or convalescent COVID-19. The CDR3 runs from the conserved cysteine through the conserved F or W. D genes are given only for firm matches.

D,V,J,CDR3
TRBD1,TRBV19,TRBJ1-6,CASSHRGLRIGETNSPLHF
NA,TRBV6-5,TRBJ1-1,CASSYIRGTEAFF
NA,TRBV7-8,TRBJ2-7,CASSLAGSSYEQYF
TRBD2,TRBV27,TRBJ2-1,CAAGLAGGNEQFF
TRBD1,TRBV5-1,TRBJ2-5,CASSATGGNQETQYF
TRBD2,TRBV29-1,TRBJ2-1,CSVEGTGTSEGNEQFF
NA,TRBV4-2,TRBJ2-7,CASSQAGVREQYF
TRBD2,TRBV5-5,TRBJ2-3,CASSFLASGRSDTQYF
NA,TRBV5-6,TRBJ1-6,CASSYGRNNSPLHF
TRBD1,TRBV7-9,TRBJ1-4,CASSLRTGGYEKLFF
NA,TRBV9,TRBJ1-2,CASSRATGGGYTF
NA,TRBV6-4,TRBJ1-1,CASRRETENTEAFF
NA,TRBV19,TRBJ1-1,CASSIGGADTEAFF
NA,TRBV29-1,TRBJ1-1,CSADKLRPTNNEAFF
TRBD1,TRBV19,TRBJ2-5,CASSITGQAQETQYF